The T cell receptor (beta chain) described here comes from a study of T cells in Graves' hyperthyroidism and ophthalmopathy (dated by TCRdb to the late 2010s). Background for the entire study: Peripheral blood samples were taken at the time of initial diagnosis, prior to any treatment. A discovery cohort of 95 to 100 patients, approximately 45 with Graves' ophthalmopathy and about 58 with stable Graves' hyperthyroidism, was used to find distinguishing TCR V-J signatures. Whether ophthalmopathy could be predicted prospectively was tested in an independent validation cohort made up of under 20 hyperthyroidism patients plus 17 patients who later progressed to ophthalmopathy. The 95 to 100 discovery patients were randomly divided into training and test sets at a 7:3 ratio. The study also compared thyroid tissue and blood T-cell repertoires from several Graves' hyperthyroidism patients. After sampling, hyperthyroidism patients received methimazole starting at 30 mg daily, and ophthalmopathy patients received high-dose intravenous methylprednisolone. The paper reports TCR Vbeta CDR3 sequencing of roughly 140 peripheral blood samples: some 44 ophthalmopathy, about 75 hyperthyroidism and approximately 17 progressor patients.

Hyperthyroidism patients were aged 18 to 65 years and newly diagnosed, with disease duration of less than 2 months. Patients with uncontrolled infections, other autoimmune diseases, pregnancy or lactation were excluded. Clinical symptoms, serum thyroxine and TRAb, thyroid ultrasound, and orbital computed tomography formed the basis for the diagnoses. Blood from progressor patients was drawn when they were first diagnosed with hyperthyroidism, before any ophthalmopathy symptoms appeared. PBMCs were separated from about 10 ml of fresh peripheral blood using Ficoll-Paque density gradient centrifugation. Progressor patients were initially diagnosed with Graves' hyperthyroidism and developed ophthalmopathy during follow-up. Trizol reagent was used to extract total RNA, and RNA quality was then checked on an Agilent 2100 Bioanalyzer. V loses 1 base at its end and J loses 7 bases; junction bases beyond the gene matches: 6. The CDR3 spans 15 residues, from the cysteine through the phenylalanine. Only the CDR3 DNA stays, 45 bases, in frame from base 1. CDR1 and CDR2 (SGHVS, FQNEAQ) derive from the germline V gene.

Amplification of TCR beta CDR3 regions was carried out from RNA transcripts. The first round of RT-PCR for the TCR CDR3 was performed with the HTBI primer set and the Qiagen OneStep RT-PCR kit. Libraries were constructed in a second round of multiplex PCR, after which size selection and purification were performed. Paired-end sequencing of the libraries was performed with 100 bp reads on an Illumina HiSeq2000. Processing in the source paper ran as follows. Raw data were processed with SOAPnuke, discarding reads with adapters, uncalled bases, mean Phred below 15, or no exact constant-primer or identifier match. COPE v1.2.5 was used to merge high-quality paired reads, and clonotypes were defined as unique nucleotide sequences. MiTCR v1.1 was used to align clonotypes to the IMGT TRBV, TRBD and TRBJ reference segments. The analysis was restricted to V-J combinations with a frequency above 0.0001, which together covered just over 98% of the repertoires. The TCS score was defined as the ratio of F50 (clonal expansion) to E x V (chaos), calculated using BLOSUM62-based TCRdist between CDR3 peptides within each V-J. Welch's t-statistics and random forest reduced roughly 540 V-J features to 10 to 15, which were used in a naive Bayes classifier (R e1071). TCRdb reanalyzed the raw reads on its own, using fastp at Q25 for trimming and MiXCR for clone calling, and kept in-frame beta chains. Records with the same CDR3 protein are collapsed into one entry carrying the most frequent genes and DNA. The authors' filters were not applied to this entry. For this sample there are 150,000 or so distinct CDR3 sequences; less than 10% appear just once. Over 20% of the sample belongs to the ten largest clones.

On the study overall, not on this receptor specifically: No statistical method was used to set the sample size in advance, and investigators knew the group allocation. During validation, the model predicted progression to ophthalmopathy a median of approximately six months ahead of onset, with more than 55% sensitivity and about 75% specificity. Most expanded thyroid clonotypes (frequency above 0.001) were also detected in blood, a finding suggesting that blood repertoires may reflect thyroid immune responses. In cross-validation, a model built on a 13 V-J signature told ophthalmopathy apart from stable hyperthyroidism with roughly 87% sensitivity and 81% to 82% specificity, and in testing the same model reached 80%/75%.

This clonotype has ten or more counts. Its antigen has not been determined. The record has no base qualities; no much larger clone is one base away. The source material was blood. The receptor comes from a woman between 18 and 29 years old with Graves' hyperthyroidism that later progressed to Graves' ophthalmopathy. The rearranged chain carries TRBV7-8 and TRBJ2-3; 9 central bases correspond to TRBD2. The CDR3 reads as follows: CASSLEGGRANTQYF. The DNA is as follows: TGTGCCAGCAGCTTAGAGGGCGGGAGGGCGAATACGCAGTATTTT.